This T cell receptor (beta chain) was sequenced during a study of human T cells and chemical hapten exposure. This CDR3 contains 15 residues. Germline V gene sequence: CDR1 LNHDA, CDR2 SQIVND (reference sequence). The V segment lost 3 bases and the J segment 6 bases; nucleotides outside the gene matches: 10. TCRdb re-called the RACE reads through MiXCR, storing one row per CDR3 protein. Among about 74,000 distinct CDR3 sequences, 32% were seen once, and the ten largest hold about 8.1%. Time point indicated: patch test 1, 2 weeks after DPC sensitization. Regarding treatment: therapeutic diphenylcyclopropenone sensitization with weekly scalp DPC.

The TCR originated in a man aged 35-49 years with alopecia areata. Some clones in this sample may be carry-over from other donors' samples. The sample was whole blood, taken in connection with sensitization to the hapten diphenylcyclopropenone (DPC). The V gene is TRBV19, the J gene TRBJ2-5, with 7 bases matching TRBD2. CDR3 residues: CASSIVAGEVQTQYF. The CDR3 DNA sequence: TGTGCCAGTAGTATCGTGGCGGGAGAAGTGCAGACCCAGTACTTC.